These 16 T cell receptor beta chains were sequenced from one sample in a study of blood T cell repertoires in COVID-19. Libraries were prepared by immunoSEQ multiplex PCR; TCRdb keeps only in-frame clonotypes and omits some of them. The table includes roughly 100,000 clones, roughly 80% detected once. The sequencing input was peripheral blood. These receptor sequences come from a human donor in a cohort sampled during active COVID-19.

The V call is TRBV30, the J call TRBJ2-1; 10 bases align to TRBD2. After removal of 8 bases from V and 8 bases from J, the junction contained 9 bases not matched to a gene. CDR3 length equals 13 residues. Germline values: CDR1 GTSNPN, CDR2 SVGIG (reference sequence). This chain's CDR3 is CAERSGGADEQFF. As DNA, the CDR3 is TGTGCCGAAAGGAGCGGGGGGGCGGATGAGCAGTTCTTC.

A single count supports this clone. The V and J genes are TRBV18 and TRBJ2-1; D is possibly TRBD1 (5 bases). The ends were cut back, 6 bases at V and 4 bases at J, with 16 bases in the middle. This CDR3 spans 15 amino acids. Germline V gene sequence: CDR1 KGHSH, CDR2 LQKENI. The CDR3 sequence: CASSPSQGNYNEQFF. DNA of the CDR3: TGTGCCAGCTCCCCGTCTCAGGGTAATTACAATGAGCAGTTCTTC.

This sequence joins TRBV7-8 and TRBJ1-2; D not certain. Trimming removed 1 base from V and 2 bases from J, with 8 bases in between. The CDR3 consists of 14 residues. Looked up from germline, CDR1 is SGHVS and CDR2 is FQNEAQ. The CDR3 is CASSLGQLNYGYTF. The CDR3 DNA reads TGTGCCAGCAGCTTAGGTCAATTGAACTATGGCTACACCTTC. Full variable domain (missing parts from reference TRBV7-8 and TRBJ1-2): GAGVSQSPRYKVAKRGQDVALRCDPISGHVSLFWYQQALGQGPEFLTYFQNEAQLDKSGLPSDRFFAERPEGSVSTLKIQRTQQEDSAVYLCASSLGQLNYGYTFGSGTRLTVV.

This clone was seen a handful of times. V is TRBV19 and J is TRBJ1-5; possibly TRBD1 for D (5 bases). Per germline, CDR1 LNHDA and CDR2 SQIVND (reference sequence). Trimming took off 2 bases at V and 3 bases at J, with 20 bases between the two ends. The CDR3 contains 18 residues. The CDR3 loop reads CASSISLIRAGYNQPQHF. CDR3 sequence (DNA): TGTGCCAGTAGTATATCTCTTATCAGGGCGGGATACAATCAGCCCCAGCATTTT.

The chain has TRBV4-3 and TRBJ2-2; D gene ambiguous. Germline-derived CDR1 and CDR2 are LGHNA and YSLEER. Between the trimmed V and J ends, which lost 0 bases and 8 bases, there was a span of 7 bases. The CDR3 runs to 13 residues. CDR3 bases: TGCGCCAGCAGCCAAGATTATTCGGGGGAGCTGTTTTTT. Translating gives CASSQDYSGELFF.

Concerning this clone: Other DNA sequences in this specimen translate into the identical CDR3. V and J are TRBV6-5 and TRBJ1-2; tentatively, D is TRBD1 (6 bases). V was shortened by 6 bases and J by 4 bases, with 9 bases between the two germline ends. The germline V gene encodes CDR1 MNHEY and CDR2 SVGAGI. This CDR3 comprises 12 residues. The CDR3 DNA reads TGTGCCAGCAGCCCCAGGGGCTATGGCTACACCTTC. Amino acids: CASSPRGYGYTF.

This clone was seen just once. V usage is TRBV5-4 and J usage is TRBJ1-6; 9 bases map to TRBD1. Per the germline V gene, CDR1 is SGHNT and CDR2 is YYREEE (reference sequence). This CDR3 contains 14 residues. J was trimmed by 9 bases and V by 3 bases; bases with no gene match: 4. The CDR3 here is CASSWGQGLSPLHF. For the CDR3, the DNA is TGTGCCAGCAGCTGGGGACAGGGCCTTTCACCCCTCCACTTT.

Written as DNA, the CDR3 is TGTGCCAGCAGCCCCCGATGGCCTAGCGGGGCTCAAGAGACCCAGTACTTC. Encoded protein: CASSPRWPSGAQETQYF. This sequence joins TRBV3-1 (or the pseudogene TRBV3-2) and TRBJ2-5; 9 bases agree with TRBD2. The CDR3 contains 17 residues. V dropped 4 bases and J dropped 2; count of bases not matched to a gene: 11. Germline CDR1 reads LGHDT; CDR2 reads YNNKEL (reference sequence).

The V gene is TRBV6-5, the J gene TRBJ2-7; the D gene is possibly TRBD1 (6 bases). V was clipped by 7 bases and J by 3 bases, with 16 bases between them. The CDR3 contains 14 residues. CDR1 is MNHEY, CDR2 SVGAGI, per germline. The CDR3 DNA sequence: TGTGCCAGCACACCGACAGGTCTGAGCTACGAGCAGTACTTC. Its protein product is CASTPTGLSYEQYF.

The CDR3 here is CASSPGGGETQYF. CDR3 DNA sequence: TGTGCCAGCAGTCCGGGAGGGGGAGAGACCCAGTACTTC. The gene calls are TRBV2 and TRBJ2-5; TRBD2 matches 8 bases. V was clipped by 5 bases and J by 4 bases; unmatched bases: 3. This CDR3 has 13 amino acids. Germline loops: CDR1 SNHLY, CDR2 FYNNEI.

V gene TRBV6-1 combines with J gene TRBJ2-1; 10 nucleotides match TRBD2. Trimming cost V 2 bases and J 2 bases; bases outside gene matches: 0. The germline CDR1 and CDR2 sequences are MNHNS and SASEGT. CDR3 length: 15 residues. The CDR3 sequence: CASSETSGAYNEQFF. CDR3 coding DNA: TGTGCCAGCAGTGAAACTAGCGGGGCCTACAATGAGCAGTTCTTC.

The chain links TRBV7-3 to TRBJ2-5, with D possibly matching TRBD1 (6 bases). The V and J ends lost 5 bases and 2 bases respectively, with 9 bases between them. This CDR3 spans 13 amino acids. CDR1 SGHTA and CDR2 FQGTGA come from the germline V gene. The CDR3 spells CASSIGQQETQYF. As DNA, the CDR3 is TGTGCCAGCAGCATTGGACAGCAAGAGACCCAGTACTTC.

This chain connects TRBV29-1 to TRBJ1-2, with TRBD1 matching over 7 bases. Trimming at V came to 4 bases and at J to 8 bases, leaving 7 bases not matched to a gene. Germline V gene lookup returns CDR1 SQVTM and CDR2 ANQGSEA. The CDR3 contains 12 residues. CDR3 sequence: CSVVRQGEGYTF. CDR3 nucleotides: TGCAGCGTTGTTCGGCAGGGGGAAGGCTACACCTTC.

The rearrangement joins TRBV5-1 to TRBJ1-3; TRBD1 matches at 9 bases. CDR1 is SGHRS and CDR2 is YFSETQ in the germline V gene. J gave up 2 bases and V 4 bases, and 4 bases lay outside the gene matches. The CDR3 length is 15 residues. The CDR3 reads CASSVGDRAGNTIYF. The DNA of the CDR3 is TGCGCCAGCAGCGTGGGGGACAGGGCTGGAAACACCATATATTTT. The variable domain in full, completed from reference TRBV5-1 and TRBJ1-3, reads KAGVTQTPRYLIKTRGQQVTLSCSPISGHRSVSWYQQTPGQGLQFLFEYFSETQRNKGNFPGRFSGRQFSNSRSEMNVSTLELGDSALYLCASSVGDRAGNTIYFGEGSWLTVV.

The gene calls are TRBV5-5 and TRBJ2-2; D uncertain. V lost 2 bases, J lost 5 bases, and 7 bases lay in between. Germline lookup yields CDR1 SGHKS and CDR2 YYEKEE (reference sequence). The CDR3 is 13 amino acids. CDR3 nucleotide sequence: TGTGCCAGCAGCTTATTACAGACCGGGGAGCTGTTTTTT. It codes for CASSLLQTGELFF.

V and J are TRBV19 and TRBJ2-5, with D unclear. Trimming stripped 3 bases from V and 2 bases from J, with 7 bases between. Germline V gene sequence: CDR1 LNHDA, CDR2 SQIVND (reference sequence). The CDR3 sequence is 13 residues long. CDR3 nucleotide sequence: TGTGCCAGTAGTATCTTCGGGCAAGAGACCCAGTACTTC. Amino acid sequence: CASSIFGQETQYF.